Detailed here is one TCR beta chain. This sample was taken from a study of T cell changes during pregnancy in multiple sclerosis. Germline CDR1 MNHNS, CDR2 SASEGT. V lost 5 bases, J lost 3 bases, and 6 bases stayed unmatched. CDR3 length: 15 amino acids. Using immunoSEQ multiplex PCR, the repertoire was profiled, and TCRdb retains in-frame clones only, with some absent. The sample lists 55,000 or so clones, 75% to 90% occurring once. The TCR was taken from a female donor with multiple sclerosis, enrolled in a pregnancy study. The material sequenced was CD4+ T cells from peripheral blood mononuclear cells, taken in the first trimester of pregnancy. This chain links TRBV6-1 with TRBJ2-7; TRBD2 aligns across 11 bases. The CDR3 DNA follows: TGTGCCAGCAGTACCGCTAGCGGGAGGATCTACGAGCAGTACTTC. Its translation: CASSTASGRIYEQYF.